These 7 T cell receptor beta chains share one sample of origin, sequenced in a study of cytomegalovirus exposure and HLA in healthy donors. This table comes from immunoSEQ multiplex PCR, and its TCRdb copy is limited to in-frame clones, with some not included. The data show about 240,000 clones, about 90% seen once. Material: PBMCs. All receptors come from a woman in her 30s in good health and CMV-seropositive.

The chain links TRBV2 to TRBJ2-7; D is perhaps TRBD2 (5 bases). Trimming left V 8 bases short and J 3 bases short, with 14 bases between. CDR1 and CDR2 (germline): SNHLY, FYNNEI. This CDR3 has 13 residues. CDR3: CASPVWAGYEQYF. The CDR3 DNA reads TGTGCCAGCCCGGTGTGGGCGGGCTACGAGCAGTACTTC.

The chain employs TRBV5-1 and TRBJ2-6; unclear D gene. Deletions cut 4 bases from V and 0 bases from J, with 11 bases between. This CDR3 spans 16 amino acids. Per the germline V gene, CDR1 is SGHRS and CDR2 is YFSETQ. CDR3 loop: CASSAGILSGANVLTF. The CDR3 coding sequence is TGCGCCAGCAGCGCCGGTATCCTCTCTGGGGCCAACGTCCTGACTTTC.

The chain joins TRBV28 to TRBJ1-2; 10 bases fit TRBD1. Germline-derived CDR1 and CDR2 are MDHEN and SYDVKM. This CDR3 has 13 residues. V lost 7 bases and J lost 7; bases outside the gene matches: 6. The chain's CDR3 is CASTPGTGVGYTF. CDR3 sequence (DNA): TGTGCCAGCACCCCCGGGACAGGGGTTGGCTACACCTTC.

The V gene is TRBV5-1, the J gene TRBJ2-3, with a weak D call TRBD2 (6 bases). The V end lost 8 bases, the J end lost 0 bases, and 19 bases lay between the germline ends. The germline V gene has CDR1 SGHRS and CDR2 YFSETQ. The CDR3 consists of 16 residues. The CDR3 nucleotides are TGCGCCAGTTGTACCGGGACTGCTGCTAGCACAGATACGCAGTATTTT. It translates to CASCTGTAASTDTQYF.

The genes are TRBV27 and TRBJ2-7; D might be TRBD2 (6 bases). The CDR3 consists of 16 residues. Trimming took off 0 bases at V and 4 bases at J, with 16 bases between the two ends. CDR1 is MNHEY and CDR2 is SMNVEV in the germline V gene (reference sequence). CDR3 DNA: TGTGCCAGCAGTTTATCGGGGGGACCTTTGGGGTACGAGCAGTACTTC. It codes for CASSLSGGPLGYEQYF.

The chain has TRBV27 and TRBJ2-7; TRBD2 matches 7 bases. Germline V lookup: CDR1 MNHEY, CDR2 SMNVEV (reference sequence). Germline trimming cut 0 bases from V and 3 bases from J; bases unmatched to any gene: 2. CDR3 length: 14 amino acids. The CDR3 region has the DNA TGTGCCAGCAGTTTATCTGGGACTAACTACGAGCAGTACTTC. Translated, it gives CASSLSGTNYEQYF.

The V gene is TRBV10-3, the J gene TRBJ1-3; D gene unclear. V lost 10 bases, J lost 0 bases, and 22 bases lay in between. In germline, CDR1 is ENHRY, CDR2 SYGVKD. There are 17 residues in the CDR3. CDR3 sequence reads: CATRNRVMLDSGNTIYF. The CDR3 nucleotides are TGTGCCACCCGCAATCGGGTCATGCTAGACTCTGGAAACACCATATATTTT.